This T cell receptor beta chain was recorded in a study of human T cells and chemical hapten exposure. TCRdb called the RACE reads again in MiXCR, with one record for every CDR3 protein. The sample lists about 50,000 distinct CDR3 sequences, 9.5% to 10% occurring once. As to time point: patch test 2, 6 weeks after DPC sensitization. The treatment is: therapeutic diphenylcyclopropenone sensitization with weekly scalp DPC. Germline V gene sequence: CDR1 SGHRS, CDR2 YFSETQ. The V end lost 2 bases, the J end lost 6 bases, and 18 bases lay between the germline ends. The CDR3 covers 16 residues. This clonotype was recorded a few times.

The genes are TRBV5-1 and TRBJ2-1, with TRBD1 as a possible D gene (6 bases). The specimen comprised whole blood, sampled in connection with sensitization to the hapten diphenylcyclopropenone (DPC). This TCR came from a woman in her fifties or sixties with alopecia areata. Some clones in this sample may be carry-over from other donors' samples. The CDR3 spells CASSLGRQGLGNEQFF. Here the CDR3 DNA reads TGCGCCAGCAGCTTAGGACGGCAGGGGCTGGGCAATGAGCAGTTCTTC.